The 16 T cell receptor beta chains below were found in one sample sequenced in a study of T cell repertoires in cytomegalovirus infection. The antigens these receptors bind are not known. TCRdb recomputed calls from the reads with MiXCR, one row per CDR3 protein. The sample holds approximately 470,000 distinct CDR3 sequences, under 55% seen once. Source: cultured PBMCs, taken from culture after CMV antigen stimulation. The source of these receptors is a human donor in good health (CMV status not recorded). Some clones in this sample may be carry-over from other donors' samples.

This clonotype was found a few times. The rearrangement uses TRBV12-3 or TRBV12-4 and TRBJ2-3, with TRBD2 matching over 14 bases. Losses at the gene ends were 5 bases for V and 1 base for J; bases not matched to a gene: 8. The CDR3 totals 18 residues. The CDR3 nucleotides read TGTGCCAGCAGTGGGGCGTGGGGACTAGCGGGAGGCACAGATACGCAGTATTTT. As protein: CASSGAWGLAGGTDTQYF.

This clonotype has a handful of counts. V gene TRBV7-8 combines with J gene TRBJ2-5; maybe TRBD2 (6 bases). The CDR3 consists of 17 residues. Germline V gene sequence: CDR1 SGHVS, CDR2 FQNEAQ. V gave up 1 base and J gave up 2 bases, with 17 bases separating them. CDR3 coding DNA: TGTGCCAGCAGCTTAGTCGTTGTTGGTGCGGGACAAGAGACCCAGTACTTC. It encodes CASSLVVVGAGQETQYF.

The V and J genes are TRBV24-1 and TRBJ2-5, with TRBD1 matching 10 bases. V was pared by 10 bases and J by 5 bases, with 9 bases of the junction left unmatched. The length of the CDR3 is 14 residues. CDR1 is KGHDR, CDR2 SFDVKD, per germline. The CDR3: CATGTGDGGETQYF. As DNA, the CDR3 is TGTGCCACAGGGACAGGGGATGGGGGTGAGACCCAGTACTTC.

V and J are TRBV7-6 and TRBJ1-1, with D unclear. Germline V gene lookup returns CDR1 SGHVS and CDR2 FNYEAQ. Between the trimmed V and J ends, which lost 5 bases and 5 bases, there was a span of 9 bases. This CDR3 region has 12 residues. CDR3 sequence (DNA): TGTGCCAGCAGCAACGCTTTTACTGAAGCTTTCTTT. Translated: CASSNAFTEAFF.

This clonotype was seen repeatedly, ten times or more. The chain is built from TRBV7-2 and TRBJ2-5; D possibly uses TRBD1 or TRBD2 (6 bases each). Germline values: CDR1 SGHTA, CDR2 FQGNSA. V was pared by 2 bases and J by 3 bases, with 7 bases between. The CDR3 is 13 amino acids. The DNA for the CDR3 is TGTGCCAGCAGCTTAAGGGGGGAAGAGACCCAGTACTTC. It yields the protein CASSLRGEETQYF.

The chain carries TRBV7-8 and TRBJ2-7; D gene unclear. CDR3 length: 13 amino acids. Germline assignment: CDR1 SGHVS and CDR2 FQNEAQ. Trimming took 2 bases from V and 4 from J, leaving 9 bases between them. This chain's CDR3 is CASSLHSRYEQYF. In DNA form, the CDR3 reads TGTGCCAGCAGCTTACATTCCCGATACGAGCAGTACTTC. Full variable domain (remainder filled in from reference TRBV7-8 and TRBJ2-7): GAGVSQSPRYKVAKRGQDVALRCDPISGHVSLFWYQQALGQGPEFLTYFQNEAQLDKSGLPSDRFFAERPEGSVSTLKIQRTQQEDSAVYLCASSLHSRYEQYFGPGTRLTVT.

In its sample, this clonotype was seen many times. This chain links TRBV7-2 with TRBJ2-3; perhaps TRBD2 as D (5 bases). Per germline, CDR1 SGHTA and CDR2 FQGNSA. There are 14 residues in the CDR3. Trimming took off 2 bases at V and 1 base at J, with 7 bases between the two ends. CDR3 nucleotides: TGTGCCAGCAGCTTACGGCGGGGCACAGATACGCAGTATTTT. Translation gives CASSLRRGTDTQYF.

This clonotype was detected a few times. The chain links TRBV12-3 or TRBV12-4 to TRBJ2-5, with D possibly matching TRBD1 (5 bases). V lost 4 bases, J lost 5 bases, and 11 bases lay in between. The CDR3 is 13 residues long. The CDR3: CASSWGLWETQYF. CDR3 sequence (DNA): TGTGCCAGCAGTTGGGGCCTGTGGGAGACCCAGTACTTC.

This clonotype occurred a few times. The genes are TRBV12-3 or TRBV12-4 and TRBJ2-6, with TRBD2 as a possible D gene (6 bases). The CDR3 is 16 residues long. V dropped 2 bases and J dropped 2 bases, with 10 bases sitting between them. This CDR3 is CASSLQGTAGANVLTF. In DNA form, the CDR3 reads TGTGCCAGCAGTTTACAAGGGACTGCTGGGGCCAACGTCCTGACTTTC.

V and J are TRBV28 and TRBJ2-3; TRBD2 is a possible D gene (5 bases). The germline V gene encodes CDR1 MDHEN and CDR2 SYDVKM. The germline V and J ends were trimmed by 7 bases and 5 bases, with 7 bases remaining between them. This CDR3 spans 11 amino acids. The CDR3 sequence: CASTREDTQYF. CDR3 bases: TGTGCCAGCACCCGGGAAGATACGCAGTATTTT.

This clonotype was observed at least ten times. The chain uses TRBV7-9 and TRBJ2-2; TRBD2 matches at 13 bases. CDR3 length: 16 amino acids. Germline V CDR1 and CDR2: SEHNR, FQNEAQ (reference sequence). The ends lost 3 bases at V and 5 bases at J; junction bases unmatched: 3. The CDR3 DNA follows: TGTGCCAGCAGCTTTGGACTAGCGGGGGATACCGGGGAGCTGTTTTTT. This codes for CASSFGLAGDTGELFF.

About this clonotype itself: One junction end disagrees with the germline gene, perhaps due to a read error. The V gene is TRBV7-8, the J gene TRBJ2-7; 10 bases line up with TRBD2. The length of the CDR3 is 15 residues. Germline V gives CDR1 SGHVS, CDR2 FQNEAQ. CDR3 in amino acids: CTSSLAPSGSHEQYF. DNA for the CDR3: TGTACCAGCAGCTTAGCGCCTAGCGGGAGCCACGAGCAGTACTTC.

A few counts support this clonotype. The chain couples TRBV12-3 or TRBV12-4 to TRBJ1-5, with TRBD1 as a possible D gene (6 bases). This CDR3 has 12 residues. The V end was cut by 6 bases, the J end by 10 bases, with 13 bases between. The CDR3, as DNA: TGTGCCAGCAGCTTACAGGGATCCCCCCAGCATTTT. This codes for CASSLQGSPQHF.

This clonotype was observed a handful of times. At one of its ends the junction is not consistent with the germline gene, which may arise from a read error. The rearrangement joins TRBV6-2 or TRBV6-3 to TRBJ2-5, with a tentative D call TRBD1 (5 bases). CDR3 length: 15 residues. The germline gives CDR1 MNHEY, CDR2 SVGEGT. The CDR3 loop is CASSYSGGRVETQYF. The DNA of the CDR3 is TGTGCCAGCAGCTACTCAGGTGGCAGGGTAGAGACCCAGTACTTC.

This clonotype was seen only a few times. The chain combines TRBV7-2 with TRBJ2-7; no clear D gene. This CDR3 comprises 13 residues. Germline V CDR1 and CDR2: SGHTA, FQGNSA. V was pared by 4 bases and J by 4 bases, with 11 bases between. The CDR3 DNA reads TGTGCCAGCAGCTCCATTCTCCCTTACGAGCAGTACTTC. Protein: CASSSILPYEQYF.

J is TRBJ2-7 and V is TRBV12-3 or TRBV12-4; D is unclear. The CDR3 has 13 residues. V was cut by 6 bases and J by 7 bases, with 16 bases left in between. Here the CDR3 reads CASSYSLVVEQYF. As DNA, the CDR3 is TGTGCCAGCAGCTACAGTCTAGTTGTGGAGCAGTACTTC.